This T cell receptor beta chain was observed in a study of beta chain features in type 1 diabetes. Expressed TCRB transcripts were sequenced, since all the RNA that had been isolated was reverse transcribed. Measured with immunoSEQ multiplex PCR; TCRdb has only the in-frame clones, and not every one. The sample includes around 250,000 clones, about 63% of them seen just once. Trimming at V came to 9 bases and at J to 9 bases, leaving 6 bases not matched to a gene. The germline CDR1 and CDR2 sequences are ENHRY and SYGVKD. The CDR3 loop spans 12 amino acids. This receptor was identified in a man aged 30 to 45 in good health. The chain recombines TRBV10-3 with TRBJ2-1, with 9 positions matching TRBD1. Source material: naive CD4+ T cells from blood. Here the CDR3 DNA reads TGTGCCATTGGACAGGGGTCATCTGAGCAGTTCTTC. It is translated as CAIGQGSSEQFF.